The 14 T cell receptor beta chains in this list originate from one sample, sequenced in a study of control samples from healthy donors and cancer patients. Sequencing used immunoSEQ multiplex PCR; TCRdb keeps in-frame clones, though not all of them. The sample records around 130,000 clones, approximately 91% being singletons. Specimen: blood. Receptor source: a man aged 45-65 years in good health.

CDR3 sequence reads: CASSQGGQGGEQYF. For the CDR3, the DNA is TGTGCCAGCAGCCAAGGGGGACAAGGCGGCGAGCAGTACTTC. This rearrangement joins TRBV5-6 to TRBJ2-7; TRBD1 might be the D (6 bases). This CDR3 is built from 14 residues. CDR1 is SGHDT and CDR2 is YYEEEE in the germline V gene. V was shortened by 4 bases and J by 6 bases, with 17 bases between the two germline ends.

This chain uses TRBV13 with TRBJ2-1; 10 bases match TRBD1. In germline, CDR1 is PRHDT, CDR2 FYEKMQ (reference sequence). CDR3 length: 16 residues. The ends lost 4 bases at V and 4 bases at J; junction bases unmatched: 7. The CDR3 sequence is CASSSGQGGRYNEQFF. The CDR3, as DNA: TGTGCCAGCAGCTCCGGACAGGGGGGGAGATACAATGAGCAGTTCTTC. The full variable domain, in which reference TRBV13 and TRBJ2-1 provide the parts outside the CDR3, is AAGVIQSPRHLIKEKRETATLKCYPIPRHDTVYWYQQGPGQDPQFLISFYEKMQSDKGSIPDRFSAQQFSDYHSELNMSSLELGDSALYFCASSSGQGGRYNEQFFGPGTRLTVL.

The chain recombines TRBV7-9 with TRBJ2-3; D perhaps matches TRBD2 (6 bases). CDR1 and CDR2 from the germline V gene are SEHNR and FQNEAQ (reference sequence). V was shortened by 7 bases and J by 6 bases, with 17 bases between the two germline ends. This CDR3 is 14 amino acids long. Here the CDR3 reads CASTPWTTTDTQYF. In DNA form, the CDR3 reads TGTGCCAGCACCCCCTGGACTACCACGGATACGCAGTATTTT.

A note on this clone: This specimen includes other DNA sequences encoding the same CDR3. The V call is TRBV18, the J call TRBJ1-2, with D possibly being TRBD1 (5 bases). CDR1 is KGHSH, CDR2 LQKENI, per germline. The CDR3 covers 13 residues. Trimming shortened V by 2 bases and J by 4 bases, and 8 bases separated the two germline ends. CDR3 nucleotides: TGTGCCAGCTCACCAGGGGGAAGCTATGGCTACACCTTC. It yields the protein CASSPGGSYGYTF.

The V call is TRBV12-3 or TRBV12-4, the J call TRBJ1-5; no firm D call. V was cut by 4 bases and J by 10 bases, with 11 bases left in between. This CDR3 is built from 12 residues. The CDR3 DNA reads TGTGCCAGCAGTTCCCACAAGGACCCCCAGCATTTT. It yields the protein CASSSHKDPQHF.

The rearrangement uses TRBV28 and TRBJ1-3; D is possibly TRBD1 (6 bases). V lost 5 bases and J 3 bases, leaving 17 bases between the germline ends. CDR3 length: 16 residues. Germline V gives CDR1 MDHEN, CDR2 SYDVKM. DNA of the CDR3: TGTGCCAGCAGTCCGATTGACAGGCGGTTTGGAAACACCATATATTTT. This gives the protein CASSPIDRRFGNTIYF.

Only one count was recorded for this clone. This specimen includes other DNA sequences encoding the same CDR3. V is TRBV6-5 and J is TRBJ1-1; D is unclear. CDR1 and CDR2 (germline): MNHEY, SVGAGI. The CDR3 length is 14 residues. V lost 5 bases and J 0 bases, leaving 10 bases between the germline ends. The CDR3 here is CASSPSAMNTEAFF. CDR3 sequence (DNA): TGTGCCAGCAGTCCCTCAGCTATGAACACTGAAGCTTTCTTT.

This chain uses TRBV28 with TRBJ1-6; 9 bases match TRBD1. The CDR3 is 16 amino acids. Trimming removed 7 bases from V and 2 bases from J; junction bases left unmatched: 6. The germline V gene has CDR1 MDHEN and CDR2 SYDVKM. This CDR3 is CASKQGAGTYNSPLHF. CDR3 nucleotides: TGTGCCAGCAAACAGGGGGCGGGAACCTATAATTCACCCCTCCACTTT.

This sequence joins TRBV10-2 and TRBJ2-1; tentative D call: TRBD2 (6 bases). Trimming left V 8 bases short and J 4 bases short, with 9 bases between. The CDR3 totals 12 residues. Germline CDR1 WSHSY, CDR2 SAAADI. The CDR3 nucleotides read TGCGCCAGCGGGGGGACGTACAATGAGCAGTTCTTC. This encodes CASGGTYNEQFF.

This chain uses TRBV2 with TRBJ1-1; D call uncertain. Trimming cost V 4 bases and J 7 bases, with 16 bases left between them. Germline CDR1 is SNHLY and CDR2 is FYNNEI. The CDR3 totals 14 residues. CDR3 coding DNA: TGTGCCAGCAGTGTCACCGGGCCCCGGAGTGAAGCTTTCTTT. This encodes CASSVTGPRSEAFF.

The chain carries TRBV24-1 and TRBJ1-2; TRBD1 matches 10 bases. CDR1 KGHDR and CDR2 SFDVKD come from the germline V gene. CDR3 length: 16 residues. With 9 bases clipped from V and 2 bases from J, the junction kept 11 bases outside the gene matches. The CDR3 DNA follows: TGTGCCACCCTCCATATAGGACAGGGGGGGAACTATGGCTACACCTTC. Its translation: CATLHIGQGGNYGYTF.

V usage is TRBV30 and J usage is TRBJ1-1, with D possibly matching TRBD1 (6 bases). The CDR3 consists of 13 residues. With 4 bases removed from V and 1 base from J, the gap between germline ends came to 10 bases. The germline V gene has CDR1 GTSNPN and CDR2 SVGIG (reference sequence). CDR3 protein: CAWTGASNTEAFF. The CDR3 nucleotides are TGTGCCTGGACAGGGGCCTCGAACACTGAAGCTTTCTTT.

The genes are TRBV9 and TRBJ2-1; perhaps TRBD2 as D (7 bases). V shed 1 base and J shed 2 bases, with 13 bases lying between them. Germline-derived CDR1 and CDR2 are SGDLS and YYNGEE. The CDR3 runs to 16 residues. The CDR3 DNA reads TGTGCCAGCAGCGTAAACCTCGGGGGGCCCTACAATGAGCAGTTCTTC. This gives the protein CASSVNLGGPYNEQFF.

The V gene is TRBV5-1, the J gene TRBJ2-1; no definite D call. Germline assignment: CDR1 SGHRS and CDR2 YFSETQ. CDR3 size: 15 residues. Trimming removed 0 bases from V and 3 bases from J, with 10 bases in between. This CDR3 reads CASSLGSAYYNEQFF. CDR3 DNA sequence: TGCGCCAGCAGCTTGGGCAGTGCTTACTACAATGAGCAGTTCTTC.